This T cell receptor (beta chain) was retrieved from a study of T cells after yellow fever vaccination. In the study overall: SMART-Seq v4 Ultra Low Input served to prepare low-cell-number fractions.

TCRdb passed the 5' RACE reads through MiXCR, listing each CDR3 protein once. The table includes 500,000 to 650,000 distinct CDR3 sequences, over 9% detected once. Study outcomes and limitations: CD4 and CD8 compartments shared a small share of clonotypes. Once the booster was given, most primary-vaccination clones reappeared, at approximately 97% for CD4 and approximately 88% for CD8. It was a weaker secondary response, yet one that peaked faster, at day 5 versus 15.

In regard to this clonotype: Antigen: not known.

Germline CDR1 SNHLY, CDR2 FYNNEI. CDR3 length: 15 residues. V dropped 7 bases and J dropped 8 bases, with 23 bases sitting between them. This clonotype was obtained from a young man who received the YFV17D yellow fever vaccine. Specimen: PBMCs, collected on the day of the yellow fever booster vaccination. The chain links TRBV2 to TRBJ1-2; D might be TRBD1 (6 bases). The CDR3 bases are TGTGCCAGCACTGTTTTGTCGGCAGGGGCCCCGGGCTACACCTTC. It encodes CASTVLSAGAPGYTF. The whole variable domain, remainder taken from reference TRBV2 and TRBJ1-2, is EPEVTQTPSHQVTQMGQEVILRCVPISNHLYFYWYRQILGQKVEFLVSFYNNEISEKSEIFDDQFSVERPDGSNFTLKIRSTKLEDSAMYFCASTVLSAGAPGYTFGSGTRLTVV.